The 15 T cell receptor beta chains below all came from one sample that was sequenced in a study of naive and memory T cell subsets. Overall study results and limits: Especially in CD8 cells, naive repertoires contained a few larger clonotypes, possibly CD45RA-re-expressing memory cells.

The antigens these receptors bind are not known. Two oligonucleotides, mixed equimolar, formed the beta constant-region primer covering TRBC1 and TRBC2. Ligated cDNA was amplified by four rounds of PCR with nested alpha and beta constant-region primers and SP2. TCRdb reprocessed the UMI-ligation and nested PCR reads via MiXCR and lists one record per CDR3 protein. Of around 93,000 distinct CDR3 sequences listed, 11% are singletons. The sample comprised naive CD4+ T cells from blood. These receptors came from a human donor in good health.

The J gene is TRBJ1-1, the V gene TRBV6-5; the D gene is possibly TRBD1 (6 bases). The V gene's germline CDR1 is MNHEY and CDR2 SVGAGI. V shed 6 bases and J shed 1 base, with 12 bases lying between them. The CDR3 covers 14 residues. DNA for the CDR3: TGTGCCAGCAGAACGAACAGGGAGAACACTGAAGCTTTCTTT. As protein: CASRTNRENTEAFF.

This clonotype has more than one count but fewer than ten. The CDR3 DNA reads as TGCGCCAGCAGCCAAGATGGGGACAGGGGTGGTATAGGTGGCTACACCTTC. Translation: CASSQDGDRGGIGGYTF. This chain connects TRBV4-3 to TRBJ1-2; the match to TRBD1 covers 10 bases. J gave up 7 bases and V 0 bases, and 11 bases lay outside the gene matches. The V gene's germline CDR1 is LGHNA and CDR2 YSLEER. This CDR3 contains 17 residues.

The rearrangement links TRBV12-3 or TRBV12-4 to TRBJ2-7; a weak D match, TRBD1 (5 bases). CDR3 length: 12 residues. V was pared by 7 bases and J by 4 bases, with 11 bases between. CDR3 amino acids: CASKGVRYEQYF. CDR3 DNA: TGTGCCAGCAAAGGGGTTAGGTACGAGCAGTACTTC.

This clonotype was counted many times. V and J are TRBV20-1 and TRBJ2-4, with D unclear. CDR3 length equals 15 residues. Trimming stripped 0 bases from V and 0 bases from J, with 9 bases between. Looked up from germline, CDR1 is DFQATT and CDR2 is SNEGSKA (reference sequence). The chain's CDR3 is CSARDVFIAKNIQYF. For the CDR3, the DNA is TGCAGTGCTAGAGACGTCTTCATAGCCAAAAACATTCAGTACTTC.

This clonotype was seen at least ten times. V is TRBV28 and J is TRBJ1-5; D may be TRBD1 (5 bases). With 7 bases removed from V and 4 bases from J, the gap between germline ends came to 8 bases. Germline V CDR1 and CDR2: MDHEN, SYDVKM. The CDR3 covers 12 residues. The CDR3 region has the DNA TGTGCCAGCAAAACAGGAAATCAGCCCCAGCATTTT. Translating gives CASKTGNQPQHF.

This clonotype has more than one count but fewer than ten. CDR3 bases: TGTGCCAGCAGTTCAAACCCGCTAGCGGAGAGCCAAGAGACCCAGTACTTC. It translates to CASSSNPLAESQETQYF. The chain couples TRBV12-3 or TRBV12-4 to TRBJ2-5; the match to TRBD2 covers 7 bases. J lost 1 base, V lost 4 bases, and 12 bases had no gene match. This CDR3 has 17 residues.

A few counts support this clonotype. The rearrangement links TRBV6-2 or TRBV6-3 to TRBJ1-1; D gene uncertain. Trimming took off 7 bases at V and 5 bases at J, with 14 bases between the two ends. The CDR3 has 13 amino acids. Germline-derived CDR1 and CDR2 are MNHEY and SVGEGT. DNA of the CDR3: TGTGCCAGCATTCTCAGAGGGAGGACTGAAGCTTTCTTT. It specifies CASILRGRTEAFF.

The rearrangement joins TRBV4-3 to TRBJ2-6; D is tentatively TRBD1 or TRBD2 (5 bases each). CDR3 length: 16 amino acids. V was clipped by 4 bases and J by 0 bases, with 10 bases between them. From germline, CDR1 is LGHNA and CDR2 YSLEER. CDR3: CASSRGRNSGANVLTF. CDR3 DNA: TGCGCCAGCAGCCGGGGACGGAACTCTGGGGCCAACGTCCTGACTTTC.

This clonotype was observed at least ten times. CDR3 nucleotide sequence: TGCAGCGCAGGGACTAGCGGGGATGAGCAGTTCTTC. Translating gives CSAGTSGDEQFF. The V call is TRBV20-1, the J call TRBJ2-1, with TRBD2 matching over 13 bases. CDR1 and CDR2 from the germline V gene are DFQATT and SNEGSKA (reference sequence). The CDR3 is 12 amino acids.

Many counts were recorded for this clonotype. This chain uses TRBV7-9 with TRBJ2-7, with D possibly matching TRBD1 (6 bases). Germline V gene sequence: CDR1 SEHNR, CDR2 FQNEAQ (reference sequence). The CDR3 runs 15 residues. V shed 1 base and J shed 0 bases, with 10 bases lying between them. DNA of the CDR3: TGTGCCAGCAGCTTAGGGGCAGGGGACTCCTACGAGCAGTACTTC. Translating gives CASSLGAGDSYEQYF.

The chain links TRBV5-1 to TRBJ2-1, with D tentatively TRBD1 or TRBD2 (5 bases each). V was trimmed by 3 bases and J by 5 bases, leaving 12 bases between them. The CDR3 contains 14 residues. CDR1 and CDR2 from the germline V gene are SGHRS and YFSETQ. CDR3 nucleotide sequence: TGCGCCAGCAGCTATCGGGGACCAAACAATGAGCAGTTCTTC. It is translated as CASSYRGPNNEQFF.

This clonotype was seen at least ten times. This chain links TRBV20-1 with TRBJ1-1; D is uncertain. Trimming removed 3 bases at V and 0 bases at J, with 5 bases between. The CDR3 extends over 12 amino acids. Germline V gene data show CDR1 as DFQATT and CDR2 as SNEGSKA (reference sequence). The CDR3 loop is CSASRLNTEAFF. The CDR3 coding sequence is TGCAGTGCTAGTCGGCTGAACACTGAAGCTTTCTTT.

The chain employs TRBV7-2 and TRBJ1-6, with unresolved D. The CDR3 has 14 residues. Germline CDR1 is SGHTA and CDR2 is FQGNSA. Trimming removed 6 bases from V and 7 bases from J, with 13 bases in between. CDR3 region: CASSSAFPNSPLHF. The CDR3 bases are TGTGCCAGCAGTTCTGCATTCCCCAATTCACCCCTCCACTTT.

This clonotype was observed a few times. The chain combines TRBV6-5 with TRBJ1-1; D possibly corresponds to TRBD1 (6 bases). The germline gives CDR1 MNHEY, CDR2 SVGAGI. The V gene lost 2 bases and the J gene lost 4 bases, with 11 bases spanning the gap. The CDR3 is made up of 14 amino acids. The CDR3 is CASSYGTQGTEAFF. As DNA, the CDR3 is TGTGCCAGCAGTTACGGGACACAGGGCACTGAAGCTTTCTTT.

The chain is built from TRBV10-3 and TRBJ2-3, with no clear D. Trimming stripped 8 bases from V and 1 base from J, with 10 bases between. This CDR3 is 13 amino acids long. The germline gives CDR1 ENHRY, CDR2 SYGVKD. CDR3: CAISAGRTDTQYF. CDR3 nucleotides: TGTGCCATCTCAGCCGGTCGCACAGATACGCAGTATTTT.